This TCR beta chain was sequenced in a study of blood T cells in healthy people across ages. Findings of the study overall: A roughly linear fall in TCR beta diversity per million T cells was seen with increasing age. Researchers judged that diversity estimates from one million T cells fell short of true values.

A sample-barcoded 5' primer and a J-beta primer mix were used in a second PCR of roughly 7 to 12 cycles. Each cDNA molecule received a tag from a template-switch adaptor that had 12 random nucleotides. MiXCR, applied by TCRdb to the 5' RACE reads, yields one record per CDR3 protein. The sample has about 570,000 distinct CDR3 sequences, 25% to 30% seen once. Germline CDR1 MRHNA, CDR2 SNTAGT. The CDR3 has 16 amino acids. This clonotype has only a few counts. Its antigen is still unknown. Specimen: blood. V gene TRBV6-4 combines with J gene TRBJ2-5, with 9 nucleotides matching TRBD2. The assigned J gene may be wrong: the sequence end matches TRBJ2-7 better. This clonotype was sampled from a woman between 65 and 79 years old in good health. CDR3 DNA sequence: TGTGCCAGCAGTGACAACGTAGCGGGGGCCTCCTACGAGCAGTACTTC. Its translation is CASSDNVAGASYEQYF.